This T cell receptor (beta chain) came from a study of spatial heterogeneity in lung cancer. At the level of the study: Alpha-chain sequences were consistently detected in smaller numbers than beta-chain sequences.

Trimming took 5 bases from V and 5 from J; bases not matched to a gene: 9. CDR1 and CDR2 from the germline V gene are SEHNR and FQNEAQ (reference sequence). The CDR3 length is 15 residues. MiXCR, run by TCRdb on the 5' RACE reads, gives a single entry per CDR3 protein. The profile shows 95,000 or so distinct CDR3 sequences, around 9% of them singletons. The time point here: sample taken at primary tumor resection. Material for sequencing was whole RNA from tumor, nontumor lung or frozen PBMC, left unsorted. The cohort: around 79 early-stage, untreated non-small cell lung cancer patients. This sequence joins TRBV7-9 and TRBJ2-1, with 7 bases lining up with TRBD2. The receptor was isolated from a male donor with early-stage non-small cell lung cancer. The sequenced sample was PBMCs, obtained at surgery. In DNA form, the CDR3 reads TGTGCCAGCAGCCCCATCCCTAGCGGAGACAATGAGCAGTTCTTC. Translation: CASSPIPSGDNEQFF.